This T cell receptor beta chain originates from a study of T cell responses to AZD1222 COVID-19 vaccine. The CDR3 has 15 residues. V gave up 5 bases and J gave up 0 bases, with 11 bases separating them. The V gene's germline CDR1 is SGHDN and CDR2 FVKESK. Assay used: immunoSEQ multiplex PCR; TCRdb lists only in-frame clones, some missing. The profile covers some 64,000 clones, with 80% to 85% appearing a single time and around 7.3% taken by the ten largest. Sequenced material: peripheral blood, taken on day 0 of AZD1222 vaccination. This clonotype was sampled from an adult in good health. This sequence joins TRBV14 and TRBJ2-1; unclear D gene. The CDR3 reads CASSYDGVSYNEQFF. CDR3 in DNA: TGTGCCAGCAGCTATGACGGCGTCTCCTACAATGAGCAGTTCTTC.